This TCR beta chain was identified during a study of sequential checkpoint blockade in melanoma. In the study overall: Both treatment sequences were followed by maintenance nivolumab.

With 3 bases clipped from V and 8 bases from J, the junction kept 10 bases outside the gene matches. CDR1 and CDR2 (germline): MGHRA, YSYEKL. The CDR3 covers 16 residues. Specified treatment: randomized to nivolumab then ipilimumab (arm A) or the reverse (arm B). Sorted cells were live CD3+CD8+, lacking CD19 and CD56, from PBMCs. Clones were read by immunoSEQ multiplex PCR, and TCRdb kept only the in-frame ones, dropping some. The sample yields some 5,100 clones, approximately 75% seen once. The receptor was derived from a human patient with melanoma. Some clones in this sample may be carry-over from other donors' samples. The sequencing here drew on CD8+ T cells sorted from blood (inferred from file names), taken from a patient given nivolumab and ipilimumab in sequence. The chain recombines TRBV4-1 with TRBJ2-1, with 10 bases lining up with TRBD2. This CDR3 reads CASSHPRASGGDEQFF. CDR3 bases: TGCGCCAGCAGCCATCCTCGGGCTAGCGGGGGTGATGAGCAGTTCTTC.